The rows below give T cell receptor beta chains drawn from one sample of a study of control samples from healthy donors and cancer patients. TCRdb's table, derived via immunoSEQ multiplex PCR, lists solely in-frame clones and lacks some. The sample consists of under 200,000 clones, 80% to 95% of them appearing once. Sequencing used blood. All receptors derive from a woman aged 55-70 years in good health. Each CDR3 is given with its conserved first and last residue. Each record gives: V gene, J gene, clone size, D gene, CDR3 protein, CDR3 DNA. D genes are given only for firm matches. Part of the rows lack a size; the others show once, few, many or a class for expanded clones.

v_gene: TRBV5-1; j_gene: TRBJ1-2; abundance: -; d_gene: TRBD1; CDR3aa: CASRLVGGQSNVYTF; CDR3nt: TGCGCCAGCAGGTTGGTGGGGGGACAGAGTAATGTCTACACCTTC
v_gene: TRBV9; j_gene: TRBJ1-2; abundance: -; d_gene: -; CDR3aa: CVSSVEVTTYGYTF; CDR3nt: TGTGTCAGCAGCGTAGAAGTAACGACTTATGGCTACACCTTC
v_gene: TRBV6-6; j_gene: TRBJ2-1; abundance: -; d_gene: -; CDR3aa: CASGPHGRYNEQFF; CDR3nt: TGTGCCAGCGGTCCCCATGGGAGGTACAATGAGCAGTTCTTC
v_gene: TRBV24-1; j_gene: TRBJ2-3; abundance: -; d_gene: TRBD2; CDR3aa: CATSDSSGGGSTDTQYF; CDR3nt: TGTGCCACCAGTGACTCGAGCGGGGGGGGGAGCACAGATACGCAGTATTTT
v_gene: TRBV2; j_gene: TRBJ1-1; abundance: -; d_gene: TRBD1; CDR3aa: CASSDLQGSTEAFF; CDR3nt: TGTGCCAGCAGTGACCTACAGGGGAGCACTGAAGCTTTCTTT
v_gene: TRBV6-2/TRBV6-3; j_gene: TRBJ2-1; abundance: -; d_gene: -; CDR3aa: CASSGAYGPSYNEQFF; CDR3nt: TGTGCCAGCAGCGGCGCCTACGGGCCAAGCTACAATGAGCAGTTCTTC
v_gene: TRBV4-2; j_gene: TRBJ2-7; abundance: once; d_gene: TRBD1; CDR3aa: CASSQVDREAYEQYF; CDR3nt: TGTGCCAGCAGCCAAGTGGACAGGGAAGCCTACGAGCAGTACTTC
v_gene: TRBV3-1/TRBV3-2; j_gene: TRBJ1-5; abundance: few; d_gene: -; CDR3aa: CASSQGFGATQHF; CDR3nt: TGTGCCAGCAGCCAAGGATTTGGAGCAACCCAGCATTTT
v_gene: TRBV5-1; j_gene: TRBJ2-5; abundance: -; d_gene: -; CDR3aa: CASSLVPGVQETQYF; CDR3nt: TGCGCCAGCAGCTTGGTCCCGGGGGTACAAGAGACCCAGTACTTC
v_gene: TRBV6-6; j_gene: TRBJ1-1; abundance: -; d_gene: -; CDR3aa: CASSYQGGSAEAFF; CDR3nt: TGTGCCAGCAGTTACCAGGGCGGGAGTGCTGAAGCTTTCTTT
v_gene: TRBV30; j_gene: TRBJ1-6; abundance: -; d_gene: -; CDR3aa: CAWSVRFNSPLHF; CDR3nt: TGTGCCTGGAGTGTACGGTTCAATTCACCCCTCCACTTT
v_gene: TRBV7-9; j_gene: TRBJ1-4; abundance: few; d_gene: TRBD1; CDR3aa: CASSERTGWNEKLFF; CDR3nt: TGTGCCAGCAGCGAGCGGACAGGTTGGAATGAAAAACTGTTTTTT
v_gene: TRBV20-1; j_gene: TRBJ2-1; abundance: -; d_gene: -; CDR3aa: CSGSDPSYNEQFF; CDR3nt: TGCAGTGGAAGTGATCCCTCCTACAATGAGCAGTTCTTC
v_gene: TRBV6-5; j_gene: TRBJ1-5; abundance: -; d_gene: -; CDR3aa: CASRGGLGQPQHF; CDR3nt: TGTGCCAGCAGGGGGGGGCTCGGGCAGCCCCAGCATTTT
v_gene: TRBV25-1; j_gene: TRBJ1-3; abundance: -; d_gene: -; CDR3aa: CASSDLTGGGNTIYF; CDR3nt: TGTGCCAGCAGTGATCTAACAGGTGGTGGAAACACCATATATTTT
v_gene: TRBV6-5; j_gene: TRBJ1-1; abundance: -; d_gene: -; CDR3aa: CASSTYTEAFF; CDR3nt: TGTGCCAGCAGCACATACACTGAAGCTTTCTTT
v_gene: TRBV7-2; j_gene: TRBJ1-1; abundance: -; d_gene: -; CDR3aa: CASSFDPISLGAEAFF; CDR3nt: TGTGCCAGCAGCTTTGATCCGATTTCCCTGGGGGCTGAAGCTTTCTTT
v_gene: TRBV6-5; j_gene: TRBJ2-1; abundance: -; d_gene: -; CDR3aa: CASSYSVRVVENEQFF; CDR3nt: TGTGCCAGCAGTTACTCGGTCCGAGTGGTAGAAAATGAGCAGTTCTTC
v_gene: TRBV5-4; j_gene: TRBJ1-1; abundance: -; d_gene: -; CDR3aa: CASSFRMGAGGTEAFF; CDR3nt: TGTGCCAGCAGCTTTAGGATGGGGGCGGGGGGCACTGAAGCTTTCTTT
v_gene: TRBV2; j_gene: TRBJ2-1; abundance: -; d_gene: -; CDR3aa: CASSDASRYNEQFF; CDR3nt: TGTGCCAGCAGTGACGCCAGCAGGTACAATGAGCAGTTCTTC
v_gene: TRBV10-3; j_gene: TRBJ1-6; abundance: -; d_gene: TRBD1; CDR3aa: CAIRTGALDSPLHF; CDR3nt: TGTGCCATCAGGACAGGGGCTTTAGATTCACCCCTCCACTTT
v_gene: TRBV6-6; j_gene: TRBJ1-2; abundance: -; d_gene: -; CDR3aa: CASSYSSTDYGYTF; CDR3nt: TGTGCCAGCAGTTACTCGAGTACCGACTATGGCTACACCTTC